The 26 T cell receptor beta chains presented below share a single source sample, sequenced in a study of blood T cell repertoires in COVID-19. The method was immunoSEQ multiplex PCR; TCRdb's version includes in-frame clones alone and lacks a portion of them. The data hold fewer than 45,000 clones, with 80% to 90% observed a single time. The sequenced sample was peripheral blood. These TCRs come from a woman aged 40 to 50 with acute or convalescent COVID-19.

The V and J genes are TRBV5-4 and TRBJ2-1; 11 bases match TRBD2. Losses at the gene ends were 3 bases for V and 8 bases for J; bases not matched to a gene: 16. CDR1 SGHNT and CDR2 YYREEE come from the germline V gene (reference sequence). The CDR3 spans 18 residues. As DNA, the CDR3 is TGTGCCAGCAGCTCATCGGGACTAGCGGACTTTCGAGGCGATGAGCAGTTCTTC. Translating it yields CASSSSGLADFRGDEQFF.

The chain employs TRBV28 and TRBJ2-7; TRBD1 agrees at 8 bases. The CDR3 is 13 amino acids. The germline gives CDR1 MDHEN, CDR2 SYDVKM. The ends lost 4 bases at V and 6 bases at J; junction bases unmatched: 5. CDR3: CASSSGQGTEQYF. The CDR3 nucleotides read TGTGCCAGCAGTTCCGGACAGGGCACCGAGCAGTACTTC.

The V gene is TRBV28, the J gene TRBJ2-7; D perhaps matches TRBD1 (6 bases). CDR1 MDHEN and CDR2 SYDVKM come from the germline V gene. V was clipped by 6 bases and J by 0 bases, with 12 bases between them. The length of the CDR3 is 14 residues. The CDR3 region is CASRPGAISYEQYF. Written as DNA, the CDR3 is TGTGCCAGCAGGCCAGGGGCCATCTCCTACGAGCAGTACTTC.

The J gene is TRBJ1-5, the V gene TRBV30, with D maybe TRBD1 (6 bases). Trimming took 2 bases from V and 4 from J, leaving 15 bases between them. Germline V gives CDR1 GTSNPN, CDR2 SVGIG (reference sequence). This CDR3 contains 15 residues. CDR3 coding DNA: TGTGCCTGGAGTCCTAGAACAGGGAGTAATCAGCCCCAGCATTTT. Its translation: CAWSPRTGSNQPQHF.

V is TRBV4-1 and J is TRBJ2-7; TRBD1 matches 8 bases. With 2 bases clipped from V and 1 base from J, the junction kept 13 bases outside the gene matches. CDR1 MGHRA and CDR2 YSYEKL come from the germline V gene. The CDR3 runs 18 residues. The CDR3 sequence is CASSQYAAAGGGSYEQYF. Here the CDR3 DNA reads TGCGCCAGCAGCCAATATGCGGCTGCAGGGGGCGGGTCCTACGAGCAGTACTTC.

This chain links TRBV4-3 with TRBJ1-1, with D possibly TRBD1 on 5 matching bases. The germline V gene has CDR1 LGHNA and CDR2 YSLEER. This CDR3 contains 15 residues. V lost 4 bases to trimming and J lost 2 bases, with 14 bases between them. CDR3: CASSRNSGGNTEAFF. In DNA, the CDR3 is TGCGCCAGCAGCCGGAACAGCGGGGGTAACACTGAAGCTTTCTTT.

The chain's CDR3 is CASSAQGYTEAFF. The CDR3 DNA sequence: TGTGCCAGCAGCGCACAGGGTTACACTGAAGCTTTCTTT. The gene calls are TRBV7-2 and TRBJ1-1, with D perhaps TRBD1 (6 bases). CDR1 SGHTA and CDR2 FQGNSA come from the germline V gene. V was pared by 5 bases and J by 3 bases, with 10 bases between. The CDR3 covers 13 residues.

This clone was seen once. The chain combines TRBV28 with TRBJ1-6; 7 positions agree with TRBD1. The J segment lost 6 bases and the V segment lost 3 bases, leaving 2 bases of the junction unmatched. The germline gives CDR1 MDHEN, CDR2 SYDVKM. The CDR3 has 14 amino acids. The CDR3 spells CASSLGDSNSPLHF. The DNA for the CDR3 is TGTGCCAGCAGTTTGGGGGACAGTAATTCACCCCTCCACTTT.

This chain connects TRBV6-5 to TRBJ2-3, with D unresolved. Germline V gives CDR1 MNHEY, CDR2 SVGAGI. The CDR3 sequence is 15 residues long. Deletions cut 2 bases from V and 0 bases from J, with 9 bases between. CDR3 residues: CASSYEAASTDTQYF. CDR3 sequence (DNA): TGTGCCAGCAGTTACGAGGCAGCTAGCACAGATACGCAGTATTTT.

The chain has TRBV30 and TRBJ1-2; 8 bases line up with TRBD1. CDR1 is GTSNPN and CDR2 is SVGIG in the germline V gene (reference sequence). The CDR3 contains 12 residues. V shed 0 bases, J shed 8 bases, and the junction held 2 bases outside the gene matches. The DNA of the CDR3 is TGTGCCTGGAGTGTGACAGGGGTCGGCTACACCTTC. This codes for CAWSVTGVGYTF. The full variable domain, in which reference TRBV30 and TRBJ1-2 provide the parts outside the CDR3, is SQTIHQWPATLVQPVGSPLSLECTVEGTSNPNLYWYRQAAGRGLQLLFYSVGIGQISSEVPQNLSASRPQDRQFILSSKKLLLSDSGFYLCAWSVTGVGYTFGSGTRLTVV.

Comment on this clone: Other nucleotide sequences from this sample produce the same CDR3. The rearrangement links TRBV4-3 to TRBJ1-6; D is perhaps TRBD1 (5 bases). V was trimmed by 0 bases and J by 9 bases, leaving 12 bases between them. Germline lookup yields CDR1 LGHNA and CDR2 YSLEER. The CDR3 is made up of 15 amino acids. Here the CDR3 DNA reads TGCGCCAGCAGCCAAGAGAGTATGCAGGGTTCACCCCTCCACTTT. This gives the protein CASSQESMQGSPLHF.

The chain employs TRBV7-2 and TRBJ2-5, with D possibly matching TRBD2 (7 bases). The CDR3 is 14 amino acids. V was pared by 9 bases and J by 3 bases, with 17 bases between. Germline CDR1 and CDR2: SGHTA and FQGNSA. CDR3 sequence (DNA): TGTGCCAGTGCACACGGGGGGCAAAAAGAGACCCAGTACTTC. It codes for CASAHGGQKETQYF. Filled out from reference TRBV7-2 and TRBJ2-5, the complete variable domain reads GAGVSQSPSNKVTEKGKDVELRCDPISGHTALYWYRQSLGQGLEFLIYFQGNSAPDKSGLPSDRFSAERTGGSVSTLTIQRTQQEDSAVYLCASAHGGQKETQYFGPGTRLLVL.

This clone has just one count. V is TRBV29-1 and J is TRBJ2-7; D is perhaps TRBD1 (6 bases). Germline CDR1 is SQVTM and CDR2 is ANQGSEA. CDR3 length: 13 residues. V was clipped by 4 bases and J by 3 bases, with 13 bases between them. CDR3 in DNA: TGCAGCGTTGCCCAGGGCAGGGGCTACGAGCAGTACTTC. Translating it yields CSVAQGRGYEQYF.

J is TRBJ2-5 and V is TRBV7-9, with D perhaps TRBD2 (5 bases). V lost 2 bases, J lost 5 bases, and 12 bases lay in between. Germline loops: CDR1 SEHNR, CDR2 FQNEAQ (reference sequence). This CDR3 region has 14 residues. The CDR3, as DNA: TGTGCCAGCAGCTTATTCGTACTAGACGAGACCCAGTACTTC. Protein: CASSLFVLDETQYF.

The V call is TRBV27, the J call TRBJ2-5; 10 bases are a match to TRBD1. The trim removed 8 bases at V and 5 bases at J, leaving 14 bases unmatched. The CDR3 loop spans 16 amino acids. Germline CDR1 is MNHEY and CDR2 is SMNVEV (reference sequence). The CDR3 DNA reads TGTGCCAGCGGGACAACCTACGGGACAGGGGACGAGACCCAGTACTTC. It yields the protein CASGTTYGTGDETQYF.

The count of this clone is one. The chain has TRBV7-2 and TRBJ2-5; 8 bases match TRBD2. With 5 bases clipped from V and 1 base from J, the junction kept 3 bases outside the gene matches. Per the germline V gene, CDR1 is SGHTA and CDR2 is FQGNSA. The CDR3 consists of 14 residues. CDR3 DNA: TGTGCCAGCAGCGGCGGGGGGAGCCAAGAGACCCAGTACTTC. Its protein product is CASSGGGSQETQYF.

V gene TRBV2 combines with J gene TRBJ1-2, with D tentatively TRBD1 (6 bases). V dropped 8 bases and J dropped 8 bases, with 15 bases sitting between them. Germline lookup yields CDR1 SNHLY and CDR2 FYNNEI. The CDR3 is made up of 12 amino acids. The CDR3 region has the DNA TGTGCCAGCGGGGTAAGGGGGTCCGGCTACACCTTC. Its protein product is CASGVRGSGYTF. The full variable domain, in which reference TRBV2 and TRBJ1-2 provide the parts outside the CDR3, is EPEVTQTPSHQVTQMGQEVILRCVPISNHLYFYWYRQILGQKVEFLVSFYNNEISEKSEIFDDQFSVERPDGSNFTLKIRSTKLEDSAMYFCASGVRGSGYTFGSGTRLTVV.

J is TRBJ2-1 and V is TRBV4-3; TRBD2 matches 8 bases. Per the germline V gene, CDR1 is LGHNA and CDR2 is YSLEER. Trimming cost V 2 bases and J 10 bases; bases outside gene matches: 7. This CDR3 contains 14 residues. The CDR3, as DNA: TGCGCCAGCAGCCAACGGCGGGGGGAAGAAGAGCAGTTCTTC. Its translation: CASSQRRGEEEQFF.

CDR3 in DNA: TGTGCCAGCAGCTTAGAGGGGCTAGCGGGGGCGGGGTACAATGAGCAGTTCTTC. It is translated as CASSLEGLAGAGYNEQFF. V gene TRBV7-9 combines with J gene TRBJ2-1; the match to TRBD2 covers 10 bases. This CDR3 region has 18 residues. V was clipped by 1 base and J by 4 bases; unmatched bases: 10. Germline CDR1 and CDR2: SEHNR and FQNEAQ (reference sequence).

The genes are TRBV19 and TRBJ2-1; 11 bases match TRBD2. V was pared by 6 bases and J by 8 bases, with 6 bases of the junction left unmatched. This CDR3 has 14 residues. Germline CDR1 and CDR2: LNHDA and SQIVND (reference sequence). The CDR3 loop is CASSKLAGEHEQFF. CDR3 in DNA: TGTGCCAGTAGCAAACTAGCGGGAGAACATGAGCAGTTCTTC.

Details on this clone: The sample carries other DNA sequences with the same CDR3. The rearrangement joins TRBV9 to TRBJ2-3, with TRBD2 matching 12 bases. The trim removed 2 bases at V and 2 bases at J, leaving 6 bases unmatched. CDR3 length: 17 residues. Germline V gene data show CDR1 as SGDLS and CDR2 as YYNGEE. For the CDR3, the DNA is TGTGCCAGCAGCGTGGGTACTAGCGGGGGGCTCACAGATACGCAGTATTTT. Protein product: CASSVGTSGGLTDTQYF.

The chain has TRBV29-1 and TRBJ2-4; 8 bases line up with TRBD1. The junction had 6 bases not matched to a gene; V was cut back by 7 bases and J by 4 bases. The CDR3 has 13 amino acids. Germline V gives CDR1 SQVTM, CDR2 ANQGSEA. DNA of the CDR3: TGCAGCGCCTTGGGACAGGAGAAAAACATTCAGTACTTC. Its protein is CSALGQEKNIQYF.

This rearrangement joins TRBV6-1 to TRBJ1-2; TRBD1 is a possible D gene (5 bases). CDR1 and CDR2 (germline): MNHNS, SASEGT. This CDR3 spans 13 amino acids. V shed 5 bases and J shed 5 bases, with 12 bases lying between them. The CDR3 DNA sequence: TGTGCCAGCAGTTCTGGAGGGGAGTATGGCTACACCTTC. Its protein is CASSSGGEYGYTF.

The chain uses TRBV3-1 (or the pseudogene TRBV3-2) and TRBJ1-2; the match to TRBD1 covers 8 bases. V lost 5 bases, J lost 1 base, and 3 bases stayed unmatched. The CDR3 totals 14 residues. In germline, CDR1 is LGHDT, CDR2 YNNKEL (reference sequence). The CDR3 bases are TGTGCCAGCAGCTTACAGGGGGTTAACTATGGCTACACCTTC. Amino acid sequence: CASSLQGVNYGYTF.

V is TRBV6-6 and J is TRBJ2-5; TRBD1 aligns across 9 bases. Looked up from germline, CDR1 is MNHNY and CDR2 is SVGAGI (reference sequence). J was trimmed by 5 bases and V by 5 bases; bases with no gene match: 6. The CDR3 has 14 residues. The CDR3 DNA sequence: TGTGCCAGCAGTACAACAGGGGGCTCGGAGACCCAGTACTTC. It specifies CASSTTGGSETQYF.

The DNA of the CDR3 is TGTGCCAGCAGCCAAGGGACACTAGCGGGAGTTGGTGAGCAGTTCTTC. This sequence encodes CASSQGTLAGVGEQFF. The chain links TRBV14 to TRBJ2-1; 11 nucleotides match TRBD2. The V gene end was trimmed by 1 base and the J gene end by 9 bases; junction bases not matched to a gene: 8. Looked up from germline, CDR1 is SGHDN and CDR2 is FVKESK. This CDR3 is 16 amino acids long.